The present entry profiles one T cell receptor beta chain with its context. Its target is not known. The data derive from a study of somatic mutations in cytotoxic T cells in rheumatoid arthritis. At the level of the study: Flow cytometric sorting isolated some V beta antibody-stained T-cell populations at nearly 100% purity, and among them were V beta1+ cells that underwent TCRB sequencing.

This CDR3 is built from 14 residues. V was shortened by 0 bases and J by 1 base, with 7 bases between the two germline ends. Germline lookup yields CDR1 MGHRA and CDR2 YSYEKL. Clones were read by immunoSEQ multiplex PCR, and TCRdb kept only the in-frame ones, dropping some. The data show 15,000 to 20,000 clones, approximately 74% seen once. The study's findings and limits: Levels of CD8+ T-cell clonality in rheumatoid arthritis patients were statistically indistinguishable from those seen in age-matched healthy controls, with no significant difference.

With median age around 56 years (range about 21-70) and 50% to 65% female, healthy controls came from blood donor buffy coats. The receptor's source is a man in his sixties in good health. Sequencing was done on a sample of CD8+ T cells sorted from blood. V and J are TRBV4-1 and TRBJ2-7; D is uncertain. CDR3 loop: CASSQEARSYEQYF. DNA for the CDR3: TGCGCCAGCAGCCAAGAAGCGAGGTCCTACGAGCAGTACTTC.